Below are 19 T cell receptor beta chains sequenced from a single sample in a study of blood T cell repertoires in COVID-19. Sequencing used immunoSEQ multiplex PCR; TCRdb keeps in-frame clones, though not all of them. Found here are some 94,000 clones, just under 90% of them singletons; the top ten hold 15%. The sample was peripheral blood. All receptors derive from a human donor in a cohort sampled during active COVID-19.

The table lists this clone with a few counts. The CDR3 spells CASRLGASGSYEQYF. DNA for the CDR3: TGTGCCAGCAGGCTCGGGGCTAGCGGATCCTACGAGCAGTACTTC. The rearrangement joins TRBV7-8 to TRBJ2-7, with 7 bases that match TRBD2. Unmatched junction bases numbered 9, after V lost 6 bases and J lost 1 base. CDR1 and CDR2 from the germline V gene are SGHVS and FQNEAQ. This CDR3 comprises 15 residues.

The chain couples TRBV19 to TRBJ1-2, with D possibly being TRBD1 (5 bases). Trimming removed 8 bases at V and 2 bases at J, with 12 bases between. This CDR3 contains 13 residues. Germline CDR1 is LNHDA and CDR2 is SQIVND (reference sequence). DNA of the CDR3: TGTGCCAGTGCTAGGGGCGCAAACTATGGCTACACCTTC. Amino acid sequence: CASARGANYGYTF.

J is TRBJ1-1 and V is TRBV30, with 8 bases lining up with TRBD1. From germline, CDR1 is GTSNPN and CDR2 SVGIG (reference sequence). This CDR3 is built from 12 residues. V trimming: 5 bases; J trimming: 4 bases; junction bases outside the gene matches: 3. The CDR3 nucleotides are TGTGCCTGGCACAGGGGGAGCACTGAAGCTTTCTTT. Translated: CAWHRGSTEAFF.

The chain couples TRBV28 to TRBJ2-7; TRBD2 might be the D (7 bases). The CDR3 is made up of 14 amino acids. Per the germline V gene, CDR1 is MDHEN and CDR2 is SYDVKM. Trimming took off 7 bases at V and 0 bases at J, with 13 bases between the two ends. Here the CDR3 DNA reads TGTGCCAGCACCCTAGGGGGGGGCTCCTACGAGCAGTACTTC. This translates into CASTLGGGSYEQYF.

The table lists this clone with a count of one. The chain links TRBV7-2 to TRBJ1-2; 8 bases agree with TRBD1. J gave up 2 bases and V 5 bases, and 4 bases lay outside the gene matches. Germline-derived CDR1 and CDR2 are SGHTA and FQGNSA. This CDR3 is 14 amino acids long. The CDR3 nucleotides are TGTGCCAGCAGCGCGACAGGGGTGAACTATGGCTACACCTTC. Protein sequence: CASSATGVNYGYTF.

V usage is TRBV7-2 and J usage is TRBJ2-2; D gene uncertain. CDR3 length: 16 amino acids. Trimming took 5 bases from V and 2 from J, leaving 15 bases between them. The germline gives CDR1 SGHTA, CDR2 FQGNSA. The CDR3 sequence: CASSLRSVANTGELFF. The DNA of the CDR3 is TGTGCCAGCAGCCTTCGCTCGGTTGCCAACACCGGGGAGCTGTTTTTT.

This chain connects TRBV27 to TRBJ2-1; TRBD1 matches at 7 bases. Germline V gene data show CDR1 as MNHEY and CDR2 as SMNVEV (reference sequence). Trimming cost V 5 bases and J 7 bases; bases outside gene matches: 11. The CDR3 sequence is 15 residues long. The CDR3, as DNA: TGTGCCAGCAGTCTACAGGGGCGACCCAATAATGAGCAGTTCTTC. Translation: CASSLQGRPNNEQFF.

This chain joins TRBV7-3 and TRBJ1-2; perhaps TRBD1 as D (6 bases). This CDR3 comprises 13 residues. Germline loops: CDR1 SGHTA, CDR2 FQGTGA. The V gene lost 5 bases and the J gene lost 6 bases, with 13 bases spanning the gap. CDR3 DNA sequence: TGTGCCAGCAGCGAGACAGGAGGTGATGGCTACACCTTC. Translation gives CASSETGGDGYTF. The variable domain in full, completed from reference TRBV7-3 and TRBJ1-2, reads GAGVSQTPSNKVTEKGKYVELRCDPISGHTALYWYRQSLGQGPEFLIYFQGTGAADDSGLPNDRFFAVRPEGSVSTLKIQRTERGDSAVYLCASSETGGDGYTFGSGTRLTVV.

The V gene is TRBV4-2, the J gene TRBJ2-1; 7 bases agree with TRBD1. V shed 4 bases, J shed 5 bases, and the junction held 8 bases outside the gene matches. CDR1 is LGHNA, CDR2 YNFKEQ, per germline. This CDR3 is built from 15 residues. CDR3 sequence (DNA): TGTGCCAGCAGCCCAGGACAGGTTGGTGACAATGAGCAGTTCTTC. It specifies CASSPGQVGDNEQFF.

This chain joins TRBV10-3 and TRBJ2-7, with 10 bases aligning to TRBD2. Germline trimming cut 8 bases from V and 3 bases from J; bases unmatched to any gene: 4. The CDR3 covers 13 residues. Germline V gene lookup returns CDR1 ENHRY and CDR2 SYGVKD. CDR3 sequence (DNA): TGTGCCATCTCCGGGACTAGCGTCTACGAGCAGTACTTC. Amino acids: CAISGTSVYEQYF.

The rearrangement links TRBV6-5 to TRBJ1-1; D unresolved. The CDR3 sequence is 15 residues long. The V and J ends lost 2 bases and 4 bases respectively, with 14 bases between them. The germline V gene encodes CDR1 MNHEY and CDR2 SVGAGI. The chain's CDR3 is CASSYLTEGATEAFF. In nucleotides, the CDR3 is TGTGCCAGCAGTTACCTAACTGAGGGTGCCACTGAAGCTTTCTTT.

The chain links TRBV19 to TRBJ2-6; 7 bases match TRBD1. The CDR3 has 16 residues. V shed 10 bases and J 1 base; nucleotides not matched to a gene: 10. Germline CDR1 reads LNHDA; CDR2 reads SQIVND (reference sequence). The CDR3 region has the DNA TGTGCCACTTTCGGGGACAGACTTTCTGGGGCCAACGTCCTGACTTTC. Its translation: CATFGDRLSGANVLTF.

The CDR3 bases are TGTGCCAGCATCCAGGGAGGGACGGTGAACACCGGGGAGCTGTTTTTT. Protein product: CASIQGGTVNTGELFF. The chain links TRBV21-1 to TRBJ2-2; the table's D call TRBD2 went unverified against the DNA. TRBV21-1 is shown as a pseudogene. The CDR3 runs to 16 residues.

This clone showed up just once. The CDR3 region has the DNA TGTGCCAGCAGCTTTGCATTGGGACAGTTAAATAATTCACCCCTCCACTTT. It encodes CASSFALGQLNNSPLHF. V usage is TRBV5-4 and J usage is TRBJ1-6; TRBD1 agrees at 7 bases. V shed 2 bases, J shed 5 bases, and the junction held 10 bases outside the gene matches. The germline gives CDR1 SGHNT, CDR2 YYREEE (reference sequence). CDR3 size: 17 residues.

The chain employs TRBV3-1 (or the pseudogene TRBV3-2) and TRBJ2-1; 7 bases fit TRBD2. V dropped 3 bases and J dropped 7; count of bases not matched to a gene: 9. Germline lookup yields CDR1 LGHDT and CDR2 YNNKEL (reference sequence). The CDR3 length is 15 residues. This CDR3 is CASSQSPSGGNEQFF. In DNA form, the CDR3 reads TGTGCCAGCAGCCAGTCCCCTAGCGGAGGGAATGAGCAGTTCTTC.

The gene calls are TRBV21-1 and TRBJ1-2. TRBV21-1 is a listed pseudogene. The CDR3 is 15 amino acids. The CDR3 DNA reads as TGTGCCAGCAACCTCCCGGGGGGAACCATAGATGGCTACACCTTC. The encoded protein is CASNLPGGTIDGYTF.

The chain uses TRBV4-3 and TRBJ2-3; D might be TRBD1 (5 bases). The CDR3 has 15 amino acids. The germline gives CDR1 LGHNA, CDR2 YSLEER. V lost 1 base and J lost 5, with 13 bases in between. The CDR3 nucleotides read TGCGCCAGCAGCCAAGGCCCGAAGGGGTTAGATACGCAGTATTTT. It translates to CASSQGPKGLDTQYF.

The V call is TRBV5-1, the J call TRBJ2-2; 8 bases agree with TRBD1. The CDR3 consists of 14 residues. The germline CDR1 and CDR2 sequences are SGHRS and YFSETQ. J was trimmed by 3 bases and V by 9 bases; bases with no gene match: 7. The CDR3 loop reads CANPTGAYTGELFF. CDR3 in DNA: TGCGCCAACCCGACAGGGGCCTACACCGGGGAGCTGTTTTTT.

V gene TRBV2 combines with J gene TRBJ1-4; 11 positions match TRBD1. Trimming at V came to 3 bases and at J to 8 bases, leaving 2 bases not matched to a gene. The CDR3 runs 14 residues. The germline V gene encodes CDR1 SNHLY and CDR2 FYNNEI. The CDR3 DNA follows: TGTGCCAGCAGTGAGGACAGGGGGCGGGAAAAACTGTTTTTT. This codes for CASSEDRGREKLFF.